These T cell receptor beta chains were read from a single sample in a study of CD8+ T cells in alopecia areata. Assay used: immunoSEQ multiplex PCR; TCRdb lists only in-frame clones, some missing. The sample lists about 200,000 clones, just over 55% occurring once. The sequenced sample was CD8+ T cells sorted from blood. Receptors originate from a human donor in good health. Both conserved end residues are trimmed from each CDR3. Fields, in order: D gene, J gene, V gene, CDR3 protein. D genes are given only for firm matches.

d_call: .
j_call: TRBJ1-4
v_call: TRBV11-2
cdr3_aa: ASSLLRVRNEKLF

d_call: .
j_call: TRBJ2-1
v_call: TRBV29-1
cdr3_aa: SVEEPRQVPYNEQF

d_call: TRBD1
j_call: TRBJ1-1
v_call: TRBV4-1
cdr3_aa: ASRWTGADTEAF

d_call: .
j_call: TRBJ1-4
v_call: TRBV6-5
cdr3_aa: ASSYQGMREKLF

d_call: TRBD1
j_call: TRBJ1-2
v_call: TRBV5-6
cdr3_aa: ASSETGEGYT

d_call: .
j_call: TRBJ2-3
v_call: TRBV5-1
cdr3_aa: ASSLVRRGAADTQY

d_call: .
j_call: TRBJ2-1
v_call: TRBV2
cdr3_aa: ASKWGGEQF

d_call: TRBD2
j_call: TRBJ2-7
v_call: TRBV5-6
cdr3_aa: ASSLGLAGGLSYEQY

d_call: .
j_call: TRBJ2-5
v_call: TRBV7-9
cdr3_aa: ASSPGLGETQY

d_call: .
j_call: TRBJ2-3
v_call: TRBV5-1
cdr3_aa: ASSFYSVGSTDTQY

d_call: TRBD2
j_call: TRBJ2-3
v_call: TRBV5-1
cdr3_aa: ASSLRGGPLTQY

d_call: .
j_call: TRBJ1-6
v_call: TRBV12-5
cdr3_aa: ASGVLGVSPLH

d_call: TRBD2
j_call: TRBJ2-5
v_call: TRBV28
cdr3_aa: ASQGLAGGQETQY

d_call: .
j_call: TRBJ1-5
v_call: TRBV27
cdr3_aa: ASSSTPSNQPQH

d_call: TRBD2
j_call: TRBJ2-5
v_call: TRBV27
cdr3_aa: ASSTQGLAGEETQY

d_call: .
j_call: TRBJ2-7
v_call: TRBV11-2
cdr3_aa: ASSQEEGSSYEQY

d_call: TRBD2
j_call: TRBJ2-1
v_call: TRBV28
cdr3_aa: ASRIAGGAYNEQF

d_call: .
j_call: TRBJ1-3
v_call: TRBV2
cdr3_aa: ASSDGYGNTIY

d_call: .
j_call: TRBJ2-1
v_call: TRBV27
cdr3_aa: ASSLGQAYNEQF

d_call: .
j_call: TRBJ1-5
v_call: TRBV10-3
cdr3_aa: AISDRADQPQH

d_call: TRBD2
j_call: TRBJ2-1
v_call: TRBV6-5
cdr3_aa: ASSSRLAGYNEQF

d_call: .
j_call: TRBJ1-1
v_call: TRBV12-5
cdr3_aa: ASGSHAGLSEAF